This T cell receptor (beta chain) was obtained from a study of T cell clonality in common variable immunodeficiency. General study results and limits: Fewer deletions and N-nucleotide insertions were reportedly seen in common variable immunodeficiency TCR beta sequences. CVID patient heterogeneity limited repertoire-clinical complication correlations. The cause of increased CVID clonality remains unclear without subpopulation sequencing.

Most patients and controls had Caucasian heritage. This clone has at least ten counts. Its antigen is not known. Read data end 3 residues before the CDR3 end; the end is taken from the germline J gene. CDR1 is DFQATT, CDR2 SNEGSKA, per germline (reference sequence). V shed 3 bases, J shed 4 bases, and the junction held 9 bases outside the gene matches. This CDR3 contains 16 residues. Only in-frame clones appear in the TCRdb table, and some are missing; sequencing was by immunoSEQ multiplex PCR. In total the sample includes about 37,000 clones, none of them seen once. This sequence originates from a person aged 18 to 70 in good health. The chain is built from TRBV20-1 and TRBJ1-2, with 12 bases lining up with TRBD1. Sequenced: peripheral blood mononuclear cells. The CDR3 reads CSARVRDRGRRYGYTF. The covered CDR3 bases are TGCAGTGCTAGGGTTCGGGACAGGGGGCGCCGCTATGGC.